The entry below gives a single TCR beta chain sequence along with its context. Its antigen remains unidentified. Base qualities are missing; no much larger clone stands one base away. The immunoSEQ Assay, a bias-controlled multiplex PCR, was used to amplify TCRbeta CDR3 regions from genomic DNA. As for the original processing: Nucleated cell counts per sample were estimated from amplification of reference gene primers within the assay. To quantify the absolute abundance of each unique TCRbeta CDR3 rearrangement, sequence reads were collapsed and filtered. For each sample, productive Simpson clonality was calculated as the square root of Simpson's diversity index across productive rearrangements. Imported from immuneACCESS, the table was reduced by TCRdb to in-frame sequences with V and J called. These copies leave out some clones; in studies compared against another copy, an unresolved V gene accounts for under half, and the cause of the remainder is not known. V, J and clone size were drawn from that table, and D and trimming were deduced from the DNA. The sample includes 350,000 or so clones, with 92% observed a single time. The top ten clones comprise about 18% of the sample.

These data belong to a study of blood T cell repertoires in COVID-19 (dated by TCRdb to the early 2020s). Describing the broader study: Samples from collaborators originated in the United States, Italy and Spain and spanned both the acute and convalescent phases of COVID-19. The prospective study material was composed of cDNA or gDNA derived from T cells, B-cell-depleted T cells, or PBMCs. The dataset comprised deeply sampled blood TCRbeta repertoires from subjects exposed to, actively infected with, or recovered from COVID-19. A freely available public database, intended as a resource for researchers studying the immune response to SARS-CoV-2, is where the repertoires were released. Samples were obtained from the ongoing ImmuneRACE study (first 160 participants) and from 1,254 subjects provided by 6 global collaborators. The sample metadata nearly always contained a de-identified subject ID, COVID-19 status, age in years and sex. Where available, HLA class I and class II types were obtained from metadata supplied by the sample provider rather than from assay-based typing. Overall study results and their limits: Clinical and demographic metadata were provided uncurated, with the amount varying by source and participant.

In the prospective study, participants were roughly 18 to 95 years old, resided in about 25 geographic areas of the United States, and were enrolled through a virtual design. In the prospective study, cohorts were assigned on the basis of participant-reported clinical history obtained from a screening survey and a study questionnaire. Recovered participants in ImmuneRACE Cohort 3 were defined as having two consecutive negative NP/OP PCR tests, clearance from a healthcare professional, or resolution of symptoms. In the prospective study, whole blood, serum and a nasopharyngeal or oropharyngeal swab were collected from each participant by mobile phlebotomists. Additional blood draws and questionnaires over a 2-month period could optionally be provided by prospective study participants. Blood samples from the prospective study were shipped frozen or at room temperature prior to DNA extraction. For CDR1 and CDR2, the germline V gene (reference sequence) lists DFQATT and SNEGSKA. V loses 5 bases of germline sequence and J loses 6 bases, and the interval between the two ends is 11 bases. The CDR3 numbers 11 residues from cysteine through phenylalanine. Just CDR3 DNA is preserved here, 33 bases in frame from base 1.

Sample: PBMCs or T cells enriched from blood (not recorded which). This receptor was taken from a woman aged 25 to 39 who had recovered from COVID-19. The chain is assembled from TRBV20-1 and TRBJ2-7; the D gene is possibly TRBD1, with 6 bases matching. The DNA sequence is given as TGCAGTGCTGGGGACACCGGCGAGCAGTACTTC. This sequence encodes CSAGDTGEQYF.